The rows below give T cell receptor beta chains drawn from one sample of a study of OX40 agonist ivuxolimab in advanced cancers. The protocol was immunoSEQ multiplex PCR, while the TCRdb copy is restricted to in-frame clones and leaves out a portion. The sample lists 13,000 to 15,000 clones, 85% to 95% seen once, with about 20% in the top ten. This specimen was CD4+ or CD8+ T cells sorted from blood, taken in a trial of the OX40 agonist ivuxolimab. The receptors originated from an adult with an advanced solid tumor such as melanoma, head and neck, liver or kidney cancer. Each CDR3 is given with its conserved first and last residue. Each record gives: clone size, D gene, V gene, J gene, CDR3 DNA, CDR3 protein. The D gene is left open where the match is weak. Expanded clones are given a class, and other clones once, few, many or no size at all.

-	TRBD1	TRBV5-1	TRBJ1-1	TGCGCCAGCAGCTTTACCTTAGACAGGGAGACGATTTCTTTCTTT	CASSFTLDRETISFF
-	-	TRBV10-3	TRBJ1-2	TGTGCCATCCGGATTGGTGAACATGGAGTCTATGGCTACACCTTC	CAIRIGEHGVYGYTF
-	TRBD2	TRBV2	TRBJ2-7	TGTGCCATACGACCAGCGGGACCCTACGAGCAGTACTTC	CAIRPAGPYEQYF
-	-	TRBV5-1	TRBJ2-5	TGCGCCAGCAGCGGGTCCCAAGAGACCCAGTACTTC	CASSGSQETQYF
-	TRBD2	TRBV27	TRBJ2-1	TGTGCCAGCAGTTTTAGCGGGAGCTCCTACAATGAGCAGTTCTTC	CASSFSGSSYNEQFF
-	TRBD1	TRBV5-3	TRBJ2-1	TGTGCCAGAAGCTGTTACAGGGGTTCCCAGCCGGAGGTAAATTATGAGCAGTTCTTC	CARSCYRGSQPEVNYEQFF
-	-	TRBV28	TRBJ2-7	TGTGCCAGCAGTTCCAGGTACCTCTCCTACGAGCAGTACTTC	CASSSRYLSYEQYF
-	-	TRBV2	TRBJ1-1	TGTGCCAGCAGTGATCTGGCGGGTAGGACTGAAGCTTTCTTT	CASSDLAGRTEAFF
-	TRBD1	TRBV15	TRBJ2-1	TGTGCCACCAGCAGCCCTGTCGGACAGGGGCCCAGCAAGGGAGTTAATGAGCAGTTCTTC	CATSSPVGQGPSKGVNEQFF
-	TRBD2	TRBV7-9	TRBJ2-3	TGTGCCAGCAGCTCTACGGTGCGAGGCCTAGCGGATACAGATACGCAGTATTTT	CASSSTVRGLADTDTQYF
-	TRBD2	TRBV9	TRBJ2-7	TGTGCCAGCTCCCGACTAGCGGGAGGGAAGAACGAGCAGTACTTC	CASSRLAGGKNEQYF
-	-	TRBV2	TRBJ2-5	TGTGCCAGCAGTGAAGAATTAAAGGGCGAGACCCAGTACTTC	CASSEELKGETQYF
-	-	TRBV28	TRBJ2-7	TGTGCCAGCAGTTCACACGAACAGAGTGCCGACGAGCAGTACTTC	CASSSHEQSADEQYF
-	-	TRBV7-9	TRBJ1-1	TGTGCCAGCAGCTTAAATCAGGGGTCCACTGAAGCTTTCTTT	CASSLNQGSTEAFF
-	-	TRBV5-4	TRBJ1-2	TGTGCCAGCAGCTTGTGGGGGAGTGTTGAGCTTTATGGCTACACCTTC	CASSLWGSVELYGYTF
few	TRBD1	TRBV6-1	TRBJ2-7	TGTGCCACGCACTCCGGGACAGGGGCACGGGAGCAGTACTTC	CATHSGTGAREQYF
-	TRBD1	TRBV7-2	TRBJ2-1	TGTGCCAGCAGCTTATTAGCGACAGGGGTATACAATGAGCAGTTCTTC	CASSLLATGVYNEQFF
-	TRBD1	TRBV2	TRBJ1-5	TGTGCCAGCAGTGAATGGGGGACAGGGGGAAATCAGCCCCAGCATTTT	CASSEWGTGGNQPQHF
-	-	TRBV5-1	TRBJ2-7	TGCGCCAGCAGCCCCGTAGACAGGAACGAGCAGTACTTC	CASSPVDRNEQYF
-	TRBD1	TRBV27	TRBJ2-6	TGTGCCAGCAATGACAGGGTCGAATCTGGGGCCAACGTCCTGACTTTC	CASNDRVESGANVLTF
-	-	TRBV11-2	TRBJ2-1	TGTGCCAGCAGCTTAGAGTCACTCAGGGGGGGCTCCTACAATGAGCAGTTCTTC	CASSLESLRGGSYNEQFF
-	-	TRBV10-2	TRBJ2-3	TGCGCCAGCAGTTTGACTAGTCTCACAGATACGCAGTATTTT	CASSLTSLTDTQYF
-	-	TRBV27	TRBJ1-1	TGTGCCAGCAGTCGAGGGACTGAAGCTTTCTTT	CASSRGTEAFF